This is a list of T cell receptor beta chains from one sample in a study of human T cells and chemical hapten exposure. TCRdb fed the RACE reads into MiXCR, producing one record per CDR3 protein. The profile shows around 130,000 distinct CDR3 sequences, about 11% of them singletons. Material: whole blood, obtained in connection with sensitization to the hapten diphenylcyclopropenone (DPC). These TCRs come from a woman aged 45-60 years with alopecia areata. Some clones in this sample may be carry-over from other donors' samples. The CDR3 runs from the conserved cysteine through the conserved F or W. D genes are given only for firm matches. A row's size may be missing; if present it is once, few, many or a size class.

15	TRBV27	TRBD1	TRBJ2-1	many	CASSPRQGTGNEQFF	TGTGCCAGCAGTCCCCGACAGGGTACCGGCAATGAGCAGTTCTTC
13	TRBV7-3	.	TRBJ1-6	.	CASSPDRNSPLHF	TGTGCCAGCAGCCCTGACAGGAATTCACCCCTCCACTTT
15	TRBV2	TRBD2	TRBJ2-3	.	CASSETGLASDTQYF	TGTGCCAGCAGTGAAACGGGACTAGCATCAGATACGCAGTATTTT
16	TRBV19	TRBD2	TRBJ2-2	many	CASSIRGVQNTGELFF	TGTGCCAGTAGTATCCGGGGGGTGCAGAACACCGGGGAGCTGTTTTTT
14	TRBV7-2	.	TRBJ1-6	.	CASSLESLVSPLHF	TGTGCCAGCAGCTTAGAGTCATTAGTTTCACCCCTCCACTTT
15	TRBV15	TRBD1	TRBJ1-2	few	CATSRAGQGAPGYTF	TGTGCCACCAGCAGAGCGGGACAGGGGGCGCCTGGCTACACCTTC
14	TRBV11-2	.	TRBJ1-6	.	CASSLSGLTSPLHF	TGTGCCAGCAGCTTATCGGGACTTACTTCACCCCTCCACTTT
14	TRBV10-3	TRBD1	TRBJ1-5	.	CAISSDRDGEPQHF	TGTGCCATCAGCTCGGACAGGGATGGTGAGCCCCAGCATTTT
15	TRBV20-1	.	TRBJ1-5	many	CSARDEVYSNQPQHF	TGCAGTGCTAGAGATGAAGTTTATAGCAATCAGCCCCAGCATTTT
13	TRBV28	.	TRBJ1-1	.	CASVGHMNTEAFF	TGTGCCAGCGTAGGTCACATGAACACTGAAGCTTTCTTT
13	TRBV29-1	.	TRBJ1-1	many	CSVVMPLRGEAFF	TGCAGCGTTGTTATGCCCCTGAGGGGTGAAGCTTTCTTT
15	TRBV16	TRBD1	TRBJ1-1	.	CASSQLTGSGTEAFF	TGTGCCAGCAGCCAACTGACAGGGTCGGGGACTGAAGCTTTCTTT
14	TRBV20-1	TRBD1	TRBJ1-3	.	CSAIRTGAGNTIYF	TGCAGTGCTATAAGGACAGGGGCTGGAAACACCATATATTTT
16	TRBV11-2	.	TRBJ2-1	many	CASSLDRMQGWDEQFF	TGTGCCAGCAGCTTAGATCGAATGCAGGGTTGGGATGAGCAGTTCTTC
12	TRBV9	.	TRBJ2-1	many	CASGGKYNEQFF	TGTGCCAGCGGAGGGAAATACAATGAGCAGTTCTTC
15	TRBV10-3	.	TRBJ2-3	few	CAIGQVGERRDTQYF	TGTGCCATCGGGCAGGTCGGGGAACGGCGAGATACGCAGTATTTT
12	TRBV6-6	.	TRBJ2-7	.	CASIGLSYEQYF	TGTGCCAGCATCGGCCTGTCCTACGAGCAGTACTTC
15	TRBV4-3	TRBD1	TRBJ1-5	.	CASSQEDRGNQPQHF	TGCGCCAGCAGCCAAGAGGACAGGGGAAATCAGCCCCAGCATTTT
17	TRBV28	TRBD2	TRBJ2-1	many	CASGIIAGPSSYNEQFF	TGTGCCAGCGGGATTATAGCGGGCCCTAGCTCCTACAATGAGCAGTTCTTC
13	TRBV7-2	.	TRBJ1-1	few	CASSFAGPTEAFF	TGTGCCAGCAGCTTTGCAGGACCCACTGAAGCTTTCTTT
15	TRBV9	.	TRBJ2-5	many	CASSAPGHFQETQYF	TGTGCCAGCAGCGCACCGGGACACTTTCAAGAGACCCAGTACTTC
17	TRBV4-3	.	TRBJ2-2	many	CASSQDVARTNTGELFF	TGCGCCAGCAGCCAAGATGTAGCGCGCACGAACACCGGGGAGCTGTTTTTT
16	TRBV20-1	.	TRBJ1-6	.	CSARDPRTTVLSPLHF	TGCAGTGCTAGAGATCCTCGGACGACGGTCCTTTCACCCCTCCACTTT
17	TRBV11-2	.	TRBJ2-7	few	CASSLALFDTGAYEQYF	TGTGCCAGCAGCTTAGCCCTCTTCGACACCGGTGCCTACGAGCAGTACTTC
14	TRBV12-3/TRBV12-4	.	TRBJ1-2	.	CASSFGGTNYGYTF	TGTGCCAGCAGTTTTGGGGGAACGAACTATGGCTACACCTTC
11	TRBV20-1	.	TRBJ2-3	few	CSAREADTQYF	TGCAGTGCTAGAGAGGCAGATACGCAGTATTTT
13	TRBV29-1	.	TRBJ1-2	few	CSVVSPQAYGYTF	TGCAGCGTTGTGAGCCCCCAGGCCTATGGCTACACCTTC
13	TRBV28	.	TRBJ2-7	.	CASRDVPSYEQYF	TGTGCCAGCAGAGACGTTCCCTCCTACGAGCAGTACTTC
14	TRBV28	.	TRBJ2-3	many	CASSLAQGTDTQYF	TGTGCCAGCAGTTTAGCGCAGGGTACAGATACGCAGTATTTT
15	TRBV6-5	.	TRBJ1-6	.	CASSYGAGNNSPLHF	TGTGCCAGCAGTTACGGGGCAGGCAATAATTCACCCCTCCACTTT
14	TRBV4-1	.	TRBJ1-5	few	CASRPAGSNQPQHF	TGCGCCAGCAGACCGGCAGGCAGCAATCAGCCCCAGCATTTT
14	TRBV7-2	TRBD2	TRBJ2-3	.	CASSLISGGGTQYF	TGTGCCAGCAGCTTAATCAGCGGGGGAGGGACGCAGTATTTT
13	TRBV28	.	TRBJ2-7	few	CASSLARLHEQYF	TGTGCCAGCAGTTTAGCCAGGTTGCACGAGCAGTACTTC
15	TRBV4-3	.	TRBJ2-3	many	CASSQDRDSQDTQYF	TGCGCCAGCAGCCAAGATCGGGACTCCCAAGATACGCAGTATTTT
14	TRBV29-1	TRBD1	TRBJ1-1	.	CSVEVDRVGTEAFF	TGCAGCGTTGAAGTAGACAGGGTTGGCACTGAAGCTTTCTTT
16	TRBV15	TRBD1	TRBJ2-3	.	CATSRDGTEGTDTQYF	TGTGCCACCAGCAGAGATGGGACAGAGGGAACAGATACGCAGTATTTT
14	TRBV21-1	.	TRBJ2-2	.	CASSKTRNTGELFF	TGTGCCAGCAGCAAAACTAGGAACACCGGGGAGCTGTTTTTT
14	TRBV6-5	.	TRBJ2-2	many	CASSLNRNTGELFF	TGTGCCAGCAGTTTGAACAGGAACACCGGGGAGCTGTTTTTT
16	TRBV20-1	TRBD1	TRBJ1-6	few	CSARQGATSYNSPLHF	TGCAGTGCTAGACAGGGGGCGACGTCCTATAATTCACCCCTCCACTTT
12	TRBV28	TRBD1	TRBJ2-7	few	CASQTGGYEQYF	TGTGCCAGTCAGACAGGGGGGTACGAGCAGTACTTC
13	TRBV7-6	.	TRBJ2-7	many	CASSLEIDNEQYF	TGTGCCAGCAGCTTAGAGATAGATAACGAGCAGTACTTC
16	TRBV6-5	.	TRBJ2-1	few	CASSYAGRAGPNEQFF	TGTGCCAGCAGTTACGCGGGACGAGCGGGCCCTAATGAGCAGTTCTTC